This TCR beta chain was sequenced for a study of Graves' ophthalmopathy and Graves' hyperthyroidism. RNA transcripts were the source from which TCR beta CDR3 regions were amplified. The first-round RT-PCR employed HTBI primers together with the Qiagen OneStep RT-PCR kit. A multiplex PCR was then performed as the second round. TCRdb reprocessed the multiplex PCR reads with MiXCR, giving one entry per CDR3 protein. The sample holds some 350,000 distinct CDR3 sequences, about 18% seen once. The CDR3 has 15 amino acids. Trimming removed 0 bases from V and 3 bases from J; junction bases left unmatched: 0. The germline CDR1 and CDR2 sequences are SGHAT and FQDESV (reference sequence).

The clonotype was recovered from an adult woman with stable Graves' hyperthyroidism. What was sequenced was peripheral blood. The V gene is TRBV11-1, the J gene TRBJ1-2, with TRBD1 matching over 11 bases. The CDR3 sequence is CASSLAGQGDYGYTF. CDR3 bases: TGTGCCAGCAGCTTAGCGGGACAGGGGGACTATGGCTACACCTTC.